This T cell receptor (beta chain) was identified during a study of T cell responses to AZD1222 COVID-19 vaccine. Study overall: Second-dose intervals of approximately 4 or approximately 12 weeks were pooled.

On this clone itself: Its antigen is undetermined.

The method was immunoSEQ multiplex PCR; TCRdb's version includes in-frame clones alone and lacks a portion of them. Of fewer than 120,000 clones listed, 80% to 95% were seen once; the top ten hold approximately 8%. Trimming pared 8 bases from V and 10 bases from J, leaving 12 bases between. The CDR3 loop spans 11 amino acids. Per germline, CDR1 WSHSY and CDR2 SAAADI. Study-wide results and caveats: Nearly half of the spike-specific TCRs reportedly recognize variant regions that carry no mutations.

The chain joins TRBV10-2 to TRBJ2-1; the D is unclear. The receptor's source is an adult in good health. Sequencing was performed on peripheral blood, taken on day 0 of AZD1222 vaccination. The CDR3 nucleotides are TGCGCCAGCCTAAGCGCCCCCGAGCAGTTCTTC. Amino acid sequence: CASLSAPEQFF.